Shown below are 7 T cell receptor beta chains from a single sample sequenced in a study of T-cell memory formation after mild COVID-19. TCRdb redid the calling of the 5' RACE reads with MiXCR, one entry per CDR3 protein. The sample carries about 84,000 distinct CDR3 sequences, approximately 15% recorded once. Sequencing used PBMCs or a T cell subset sorted from them (not recorded which). The receptor set was obtained from an adult woman who had mild COVID-19 (a few samples of this study predate the infection). Cell type and time point are not known.

This clonotype has at least ten counts. The chain uses TRBV5-1 and TRBJ2-3, with D unclear. V was trimmed by 5 bases and J by 6 bases, leaving 19 bases between them. Germline CDR1 and CDR2: SGHRS and YFSETQ. The CDR3 has 15 amino acids. CDR3 residues: CASSPEGLIEDTQYF. DNA of the CDR3: TGCGCCAGCAGTCCTGAAGGGTTAATAGAGGATACGCAGTATTTT.

In this sample, this clonotype turned up a few times. This chain connects TRBV11-2 to TRBJ2-5; D is possibly TRBD1 (6 bases). This CDR3 is 17 amino acids long. Germline CDR1 reads SGHAT; CDR2 reads FQNNGV. V lost 0 bases, J lost 5 bases, and 19 bases lay in between. The DNA for the CDR3 is TGTGCCAGCAGCTTAGATCCCTTGACAGGCTTGGGGGAGACCCAGTACTTC. This codes for CASSLDPLTGLGETQYF.

A few counts support this clonotype. V and J are TRBV2 and TRBJ2-3, with 7 positions matching TRBD2. Looked up from germline, CDR1 is SNHLY and CDR2 is FYNNEI. V trimming: 3 bases; J trimming: 2 bases; junction bases outside the gene matches: 5. The CDR3 has 15 residues. The CDR3 bases are TGTGCCAGCAGTGAGGGACTAAGTTCCACAGATACGCAGTATTTT. This translates into CASSEGLSSTDTQYF.

The J gene is TRBJ2-3, the V gene TRBV7-9; TRBD1 or TRBD2 may be the D gene (5 bases each). Per the germline V gene, CDR1 is SEHNR and CDR2 is FQNEAQ (reference sequence). V was trimmed by 5 bases and J by 0 bases, leaving 21 bases between them. The length of the CDR3 is 18 residues. The CDR3 here is CASSPSLGVTPSTDTQYF. CDR3 sequence (DNA): TGTGCCAGCAGCCCAAGCCTGGGGGTGACACCTAGCACAGATACGCAGTATTTT. Full variable domain (missing parts from reference TRBV7-9 and TRBJ2-3): DTGVSQNPRHKITKRGQNVTFRCDPISEHNRLYWYRQTLGQGPEFLTYFQNEAQLEKSRLLSDRFSAERPKGSFSTLEIQRTEQGDSAMYLCASSPSLGVTPSTDTQYFGPGTRLTVL.

This chain uses TRBV7-9 with TRBJ2-5; TRBD1 matches 11 bases. There are 16 residues in the CDR3. V was pared by 4 bases and J by 2 bases, with 6 bases of the junction left unmatched. Germline-derived CDR1 and CDR2 are SEHNR and FQNEAQ (reference sequence). The CDR3: CASSSGQGALQETQYF. In DNA, the CDR3 is TGTGCCAGCAGCTCCGGACAGGGGGCACTACAAGAGACCCAGTACTTC. The whole variable domain, filled in from reference TRBV7-9 and TRBJ2-5, reads DTGVSQNPRHKITKRGQNVTFRCDPISEHNRLYWYRQTLGQGPEFLTYFQNEAQLEKSRLLSDRFSAERPKGSFSTLEIQRTEQGDSAMYLCASSSGQGALQETQYFGPGTRLLVL.

The chain combines TRBV20-1 with TRBJ2-7, with D possibly TRBD1 on 5 matching bases. V gave up 1 base and J gave up 2 bases, with 24 bases separating them. The CDR3 extends over 18 amino acids. CDR1 is DFQATT and CDR2 is SNEGSKA in the germline V gene (reference sequence). Here the CDR3 reads CSARADRVSARVTYEQYF. CDR3 bases: TGCAGTGCTAGAGCTGACCGGGTCTCGGCCAGGGTAACCTACGAGCAGTACTTC.

The CDR3 is CSAPDRDAAEQYF. Here the CDR3 DNA reads TGCAGTGCTCCTGACAGGGATGCGGCCGAGCAGTACTTC. V gene TRBV20-1 combines with J gene TRBJ2-7; 7 bases agree with TRBD1. The CDR3 length is 13 residues. Germline lookup yields CDR1 DFQATT and CDR2 SNEGSKA (reference sequence). Trimming at V came to 5 bases and at J to 6 bases, leaving 10 bases not matched to a gene.